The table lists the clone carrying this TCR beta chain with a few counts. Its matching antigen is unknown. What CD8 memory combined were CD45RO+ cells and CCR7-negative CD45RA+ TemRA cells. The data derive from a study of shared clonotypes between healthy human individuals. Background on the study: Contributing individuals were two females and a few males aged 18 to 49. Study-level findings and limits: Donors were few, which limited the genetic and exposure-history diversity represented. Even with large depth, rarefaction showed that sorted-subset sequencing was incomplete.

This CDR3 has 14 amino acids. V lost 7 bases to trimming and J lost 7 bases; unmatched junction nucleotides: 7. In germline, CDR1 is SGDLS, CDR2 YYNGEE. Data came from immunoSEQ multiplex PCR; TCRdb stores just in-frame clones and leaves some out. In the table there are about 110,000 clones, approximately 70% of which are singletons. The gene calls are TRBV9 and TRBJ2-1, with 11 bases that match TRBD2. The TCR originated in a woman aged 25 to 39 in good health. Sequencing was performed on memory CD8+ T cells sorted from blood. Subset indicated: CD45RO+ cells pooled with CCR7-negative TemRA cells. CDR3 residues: CASSRLAGRNEQFF. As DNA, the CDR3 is TGTGCCAGCTCCAGACTAGCGGGAAGAAATGAGCAGTTCTTC. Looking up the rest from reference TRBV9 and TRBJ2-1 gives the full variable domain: DSGVTQTPKHLITATGQRVTLRCSPRSGDLSVYWYQQSLDQGLQFLIQYYNGEERAKGNILERFSAQQFPDLHSELNLSSLELGDSALYFCASSRLAGRNEQFFGPGTRLTVL.